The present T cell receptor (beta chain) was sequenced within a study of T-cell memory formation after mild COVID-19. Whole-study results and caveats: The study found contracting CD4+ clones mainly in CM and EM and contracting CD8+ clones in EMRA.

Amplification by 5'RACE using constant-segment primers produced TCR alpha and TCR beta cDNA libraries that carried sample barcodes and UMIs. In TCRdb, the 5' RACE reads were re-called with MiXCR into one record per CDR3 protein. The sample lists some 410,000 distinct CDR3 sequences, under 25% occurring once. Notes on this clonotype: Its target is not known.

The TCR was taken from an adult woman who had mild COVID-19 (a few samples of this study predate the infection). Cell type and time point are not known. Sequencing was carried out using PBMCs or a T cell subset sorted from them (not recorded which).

CDR3 protein: CASSLTLVETQYF. DNA for the CDR3: TGTGCCAGCAGCTTAACCCTAGTGGAGACCCAGTACTTC. This sequence joins TRBV7-3 and TRBJ2-5, with no clear D. V was cut by 0 bases and J by 5 bases, with 7 bases left in between. Germline V gene sequence: CDR1 SGHTA, CDR2 FQGTGA. The CDR3 spans 13 residues.